This paragraph covers one T cell receptor (beta chain) sequence. Antigen: not known. Both 60 Vbeta primers and 13 Jbeta primers went into the PCR. Assay used: immunoSEQ multiplex PCR; TCRdb lists only in-frame clones, some missing. The sample carries around 94,000 clones, more than 70% recorded once. The record originates from a study of cytomegalovirus exposure and HLA in healthy donors. Germline CDR1 is SGHNT and CDR2 is YYREEE (reference sequence). The V and J ends lost 2 bases and 0 bases respectively, with 9 bases between them. The CDR3 sequence is 14 residues long. General study results and limits: Associated with cytomegalovirus, according to the listing, were 170 or so TCR beta chains.

The sequence came from a male donor in good health and CMV-seropositive. The chain uses TRBV5-4 and TRBJ2-7; D perhaps matches TRBD2 (5 bases). Sequenced: PBMCs. CDR3 in amino acids: CASSFEGLSYEQYF. The CDR3, as DNA: TGTGCCAGCAGCTTTGAGGGCCTCTCCTACGAGCAGTACTTC.